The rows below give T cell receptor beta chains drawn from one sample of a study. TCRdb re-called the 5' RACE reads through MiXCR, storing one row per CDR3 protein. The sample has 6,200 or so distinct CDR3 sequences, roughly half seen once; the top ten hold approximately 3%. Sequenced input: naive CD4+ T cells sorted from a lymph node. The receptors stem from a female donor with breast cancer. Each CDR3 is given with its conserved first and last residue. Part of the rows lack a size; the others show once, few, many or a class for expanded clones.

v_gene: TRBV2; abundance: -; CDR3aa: CASRSGLVSNEQFF
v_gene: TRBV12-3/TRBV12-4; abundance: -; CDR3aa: CASSSGTGELFF
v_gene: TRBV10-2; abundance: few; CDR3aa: CASSEGMGQPQHF
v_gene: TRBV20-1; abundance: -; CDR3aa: CSARGEDPFYNEQFF
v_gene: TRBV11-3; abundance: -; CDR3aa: CASSLGGAGTEAFF
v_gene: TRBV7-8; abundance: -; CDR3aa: CASSLQQGGYTEAFF
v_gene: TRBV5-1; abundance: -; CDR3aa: CASSLGAAAEPKSNEQFF
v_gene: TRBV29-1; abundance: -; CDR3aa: CSVWGATRLEQFF
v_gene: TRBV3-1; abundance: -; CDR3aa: CASQRYNEQFF
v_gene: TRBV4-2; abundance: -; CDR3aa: CASSLGGLAYYNEQFF
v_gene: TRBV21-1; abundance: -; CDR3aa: CASSKVDPKHPHRNGYTF
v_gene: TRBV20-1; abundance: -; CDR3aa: CSARDRLVVLETQYF